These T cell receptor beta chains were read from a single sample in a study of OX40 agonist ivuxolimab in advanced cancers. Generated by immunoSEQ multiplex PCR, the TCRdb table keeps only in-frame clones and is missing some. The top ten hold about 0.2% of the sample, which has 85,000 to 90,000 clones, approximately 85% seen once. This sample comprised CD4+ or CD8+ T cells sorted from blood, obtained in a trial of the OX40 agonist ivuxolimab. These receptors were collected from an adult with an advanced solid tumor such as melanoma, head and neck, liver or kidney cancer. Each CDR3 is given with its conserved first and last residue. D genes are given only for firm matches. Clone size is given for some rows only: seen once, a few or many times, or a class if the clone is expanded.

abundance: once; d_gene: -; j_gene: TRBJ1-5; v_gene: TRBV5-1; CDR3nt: TGCGCCAGCAGCTTGCAGGGAGATCTAAATCAGCCCCAGCATTTT; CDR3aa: CASSLQGDLNQPQHF
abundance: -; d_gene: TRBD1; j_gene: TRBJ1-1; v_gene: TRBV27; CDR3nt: TGTGCCAGCAGTACACGGACAGGGGGCGGGACTGAAGCTTTCTTT; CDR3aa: CASSTRTGGGTEAFF
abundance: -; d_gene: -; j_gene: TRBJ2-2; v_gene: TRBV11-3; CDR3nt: TGTGCCAGCAGCTTAGCCAGCGGAGGGGCAACCGGGGAGCTGTTTTTT; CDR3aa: CASSLASGGATGELFF
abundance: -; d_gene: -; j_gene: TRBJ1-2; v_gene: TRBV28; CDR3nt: TGTGCCAGCAGTCCCGCGACTAACTATGGCTACACCTTC; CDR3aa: CASSPATNYGYTF
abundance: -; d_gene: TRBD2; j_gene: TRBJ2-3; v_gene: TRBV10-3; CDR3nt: TGTGCCATCAGTGAGGTAGCGGGGGGGCAGGGTACGCAGTATTTT; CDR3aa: CAISEVAGGQGTQYF
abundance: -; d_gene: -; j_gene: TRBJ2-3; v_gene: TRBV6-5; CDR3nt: TGTGCCAGCGGCGGCGGGGTCTTCACAGATACGCAGTATTTT; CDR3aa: CASGGGVFTDTQYF
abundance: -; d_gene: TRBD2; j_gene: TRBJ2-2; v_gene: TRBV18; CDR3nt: TGTGCCAGCTCGTCTATAGCGGGGACGTCCGGGGAGCTGTTTTTT; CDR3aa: CASSSIAGTSGELFF
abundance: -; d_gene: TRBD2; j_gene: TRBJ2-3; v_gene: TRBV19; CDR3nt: TGTGCCAGTAAGTTAAGCGGGGCCACAGATACGCAGTATTTT; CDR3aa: CASKLSGATDTQYF
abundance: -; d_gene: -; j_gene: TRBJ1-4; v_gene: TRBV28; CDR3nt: TGTGCCACCAAGTGGGATGAAAAACTGTTTTTT; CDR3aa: CATKWDEKLFF
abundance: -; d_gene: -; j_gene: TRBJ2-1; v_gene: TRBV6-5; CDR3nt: TGTGCCAGCAGTTACTCAGCAGGGGCCTACAATGAGCAGTTCTTC; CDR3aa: CASSYSAGAYNEQFF
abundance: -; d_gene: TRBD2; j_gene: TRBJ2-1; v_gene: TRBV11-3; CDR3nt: TGTGCCAGCAGCTTAGAGGGGACTAGTATATTCCATGAGCAGTTCTTC; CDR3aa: CASSLEGTSIFHEQFF
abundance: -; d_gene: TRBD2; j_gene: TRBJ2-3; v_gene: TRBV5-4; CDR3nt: TGTGCCAGCAGCTTGGTAGCGGGAGGCGGGGATACGCAGTATTTT; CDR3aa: CASSLVAGGGDTQYF
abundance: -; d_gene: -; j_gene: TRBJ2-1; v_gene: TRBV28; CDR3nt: TGTGCCAGCAGTTTAGCAGCGGAATCCGGCAATGAGCAGTTCTTC; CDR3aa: CASSLAAESGNEQFF
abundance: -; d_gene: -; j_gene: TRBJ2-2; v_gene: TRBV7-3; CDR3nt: TGTGCCAGCAGCCGAGGGGAGGCGGGGACCGGGGAGCTGTTTTTT; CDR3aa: CASSRGEAGTGELFF
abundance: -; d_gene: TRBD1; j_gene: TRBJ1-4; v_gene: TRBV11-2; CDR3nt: TGTGCCAGCAGCTTGATGGGACAGAATAATGAAAAACTGTTTTTT; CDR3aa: CASSLMGQNNEKLFF
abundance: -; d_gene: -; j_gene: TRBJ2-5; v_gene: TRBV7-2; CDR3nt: TGTGCCAGCAGCTTAGGGCCGGCCGAAGGAGAGACCCAGTACTTC; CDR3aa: CASSLGPAEGETQYF
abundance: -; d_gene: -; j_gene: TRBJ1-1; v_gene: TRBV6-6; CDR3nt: TGTGCCAGCAGTTACGACCAGCCGGTAGGTTTCTTT; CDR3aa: CASSYDQPVGFF
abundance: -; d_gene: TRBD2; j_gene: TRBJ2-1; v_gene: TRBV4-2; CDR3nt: TGTGCCAGCAGCCGGCTAGCGGGAGGGCCGCGTAGTTTAGAGGAGCAGTTCTTC; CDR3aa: CASSRLAGGPRSLEEQFF
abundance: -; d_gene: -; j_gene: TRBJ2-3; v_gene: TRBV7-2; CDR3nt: TGTGCCAGCAGCTTGTTGGGTATAGCGGCCCTCACAGATACGCAGTATTTT; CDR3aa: CASSLLGIAALTDTQYF
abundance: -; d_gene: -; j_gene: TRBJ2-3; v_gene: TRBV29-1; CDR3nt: TGCAGCGTGACAAGCACAGATACGCAGTATTTT; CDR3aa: CSVTSTDTQYF
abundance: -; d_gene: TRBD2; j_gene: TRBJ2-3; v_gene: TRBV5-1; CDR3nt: TGCGCCAGCAGCTTGTCTAGCGGGGCAAGCACAGATACGCAGTATTTT; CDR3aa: CASSLSSGASTDTQYF
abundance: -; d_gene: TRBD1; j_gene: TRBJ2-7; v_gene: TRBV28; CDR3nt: TGTGCCAGCAGTCCCCACAGGGGGACCTACTACGAGCAGTACTTC; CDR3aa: CASSPHRGTYYEQYF
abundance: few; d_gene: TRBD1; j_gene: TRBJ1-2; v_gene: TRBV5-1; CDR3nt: TGCGCCAGCAGCTTACAGGGGAATGCGTATGGCTACACCTTC; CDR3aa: CASSLQGNAYGYTF
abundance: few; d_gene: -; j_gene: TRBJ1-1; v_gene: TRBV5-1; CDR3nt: TGCGCCAGCAGTCGCCAACCCCAAACAGGGACAACGAACACTGAAGCTTTCTTT; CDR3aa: CASSRQPQTGTTNTEAFF
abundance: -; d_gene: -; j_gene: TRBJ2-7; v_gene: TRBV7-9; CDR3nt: TGTGCCAGCAGCTTATTATATACCCCCAACGAGCAGTACTTC; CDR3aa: CASSLLYTPNEQYF
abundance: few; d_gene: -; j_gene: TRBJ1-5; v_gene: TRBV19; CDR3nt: TGTGCCAGTAGCCAAATGTGGGGGCCCCAGCATTTT; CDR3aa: CASSQMWGPQHF
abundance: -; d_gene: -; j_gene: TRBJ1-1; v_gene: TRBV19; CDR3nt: TGTGCCAGTAAGATGGGATGGGGCAACACTGAAGCTTTCTTT; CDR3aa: CASKMGWGNTEAFF
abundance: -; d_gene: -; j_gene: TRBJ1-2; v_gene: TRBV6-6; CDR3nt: TGTGCCAGCAGTTACACGAACCCCCAGAGCTATGGCTACACCTTC; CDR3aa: CASSYTNPQSYGYTF
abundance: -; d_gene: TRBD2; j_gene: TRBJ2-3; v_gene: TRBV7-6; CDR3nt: TGTGCCAGCAGCTTACTCTCAAGCGGGGGCACAGATACGCAGTATTTT; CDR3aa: CASSLLSSGGTDTQYF
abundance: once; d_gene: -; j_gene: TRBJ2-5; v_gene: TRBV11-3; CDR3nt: TGTGCCAGCAGTGATGCGGGAGAGACCCAGTACTTC; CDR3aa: CASSDAGETQYF
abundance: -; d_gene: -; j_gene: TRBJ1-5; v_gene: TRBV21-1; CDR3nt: TGTGCCAGCAGCAAAAAGGAGAATAGCAATCAGCCCCAGCATTTT; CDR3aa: CASSKKENSNQPQHF
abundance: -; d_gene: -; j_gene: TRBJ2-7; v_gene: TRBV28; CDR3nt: TGTGCCAGCAGCGAAAGGGCTCACGAGCAGTACTTC; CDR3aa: CASSERAHEQYF
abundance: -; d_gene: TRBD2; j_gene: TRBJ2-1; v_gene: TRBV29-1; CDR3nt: TGCAGCGGTACGGGAGGGGCCGGAAGCAATGAGCAGTTCTTC; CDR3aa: CSGTGGAGSNEQFF
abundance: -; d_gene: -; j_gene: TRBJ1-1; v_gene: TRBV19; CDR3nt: TGTGCCAGTAGTATCGGGGGTCGGATAGAAGCTTTCTTT; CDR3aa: CASSIGGRIEAFF
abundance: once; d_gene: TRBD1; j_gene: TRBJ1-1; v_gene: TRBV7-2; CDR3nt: TGTGCCAGCAGCTCGCATCCAGGGGGCAAGGGAACTGAAGCTTTCTTT; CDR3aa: CASSSHPGGKGTEAFF
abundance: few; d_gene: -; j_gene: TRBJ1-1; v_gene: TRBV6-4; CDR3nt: TGTGCCAGCAGGAGGGGGGATGGGACTGAAGCTTTCTTT; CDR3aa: CASRRGDGTEAFF
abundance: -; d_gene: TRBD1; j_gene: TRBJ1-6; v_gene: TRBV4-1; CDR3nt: TGCGCCAGCAGCCAACTAACAGGGGGAATAAATTCACCCCTCCACTTT; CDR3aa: CASSQLTGGINSPLHF
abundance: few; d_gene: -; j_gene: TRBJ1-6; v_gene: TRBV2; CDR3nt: TGTGCCAGCAGTGTCGCCTCCAGGTCACCCCTCCACTTT; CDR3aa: CASSVASRSPLHF
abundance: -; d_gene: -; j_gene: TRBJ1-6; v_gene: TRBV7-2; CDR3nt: TGTGCCAGCATCGCTTGGGTCCGGGGAAGCTCCTATAATTCACCCCTCCACTTT; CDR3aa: CASIAWVRGSSYNSPLHF
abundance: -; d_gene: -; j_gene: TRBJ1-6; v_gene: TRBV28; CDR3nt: TGTGCCAGCAGCTTGACAGGCATCTATTCACCCCTCCACTTT; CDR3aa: CASSLTGIYSPLHF